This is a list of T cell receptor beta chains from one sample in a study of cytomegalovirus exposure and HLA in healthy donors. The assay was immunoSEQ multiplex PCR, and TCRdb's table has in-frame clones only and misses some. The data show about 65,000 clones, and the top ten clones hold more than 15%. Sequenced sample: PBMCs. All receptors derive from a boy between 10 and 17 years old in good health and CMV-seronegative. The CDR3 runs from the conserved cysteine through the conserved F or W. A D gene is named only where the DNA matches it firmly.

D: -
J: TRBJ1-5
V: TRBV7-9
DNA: TGTGCCAGCAGCTTGGAGGCTCGCAATCAGCCCCAGCATTTT
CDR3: CASSLEARNQPQHF

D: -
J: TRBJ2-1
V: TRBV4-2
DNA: TGTGCCAGCAGCGTCGGGAATGAGCAGTTCTTC
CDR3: CASSVGNEQFF

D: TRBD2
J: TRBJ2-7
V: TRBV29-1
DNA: TGCAGCGTTGAAGAAGGGAGCGGGGGCTACGAGCAGTACTTC
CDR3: CSVEEGSGGYEQYF

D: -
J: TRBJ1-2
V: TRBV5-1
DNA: TGCGCCAGCAGCTTGGCGGGGGGAGGTGGCTACACCTTC
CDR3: CASSLAGGGGYTF

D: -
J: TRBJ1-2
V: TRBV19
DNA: TGTGCCAGCCCGGGGGTGGGGCCCAAAAACGACTATGGCTACACCTTC
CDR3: CASPGVGPKNDYGYTF

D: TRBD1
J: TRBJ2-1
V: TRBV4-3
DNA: TGCGCCAGCAGCCCTGGACAGGGAGCAGCTGAGCAGTTCTTC
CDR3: CASSPGQGAAEQFF

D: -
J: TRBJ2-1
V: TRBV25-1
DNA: TGTGCCAGCAGTCAGCAGGAGGGAAAATTCAATGAGCAGTTCTTC
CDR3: CASSQQEGKFNEQFF

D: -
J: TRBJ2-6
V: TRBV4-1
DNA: TGCGCCAGCAGCCAAGTAGACAGTTTGGCGGCCAACGTCCTGACTTTC
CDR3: CASSQVDSLAANVLTF

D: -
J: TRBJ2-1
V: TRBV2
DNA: TGTGCCAGCAGTGAAGAACTACCCTACAATGAGCAGTTCTTC
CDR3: CASSEELPYNEQFF

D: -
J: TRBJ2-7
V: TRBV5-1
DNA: TGCGCCAGCAGCTTGGCTGCGGGCTCCTACGAGCAGTACTTC
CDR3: CASSLAAGSYEQYF

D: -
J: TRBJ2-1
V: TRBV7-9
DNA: TGTGCCAGCAGCTCCCGAGTGACTCCGGCGTACAATGAGCAGTTCTTC
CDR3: CASSSRVTPAYNEQFF